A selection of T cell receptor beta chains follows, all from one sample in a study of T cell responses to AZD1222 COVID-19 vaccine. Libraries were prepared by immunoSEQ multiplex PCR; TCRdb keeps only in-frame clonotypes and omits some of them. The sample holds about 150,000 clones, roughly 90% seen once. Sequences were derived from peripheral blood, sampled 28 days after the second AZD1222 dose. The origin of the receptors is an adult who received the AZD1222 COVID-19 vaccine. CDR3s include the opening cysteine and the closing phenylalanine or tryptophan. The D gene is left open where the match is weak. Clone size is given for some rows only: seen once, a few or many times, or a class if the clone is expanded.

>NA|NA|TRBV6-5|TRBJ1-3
CASSSGLAGNTIYF
TGTGCCAGCAGTTCAGGGTTAGCTGGAAACACCATATATTTT
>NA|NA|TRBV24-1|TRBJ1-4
CATSDLQGLGEKLFF
TGTGCCACCAGTGATTTACAGGGTCTGGGTGAAAAACTGTTTTTT
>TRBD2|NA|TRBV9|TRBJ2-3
CASSRGTRESTDTQYF
TGTGCCAGCAGCCGAGGGACTAGGGAAAGCACAGATACGCAGTATTTT
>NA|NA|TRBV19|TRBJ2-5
CASSSTPTETQYF
TGTGCCAGTAGTTCTACACCGACCGAGACCCAGTACTTC
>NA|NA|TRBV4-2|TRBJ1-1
CASSQDIGVRRAFF
TGTGCCAGCAGCCAAGATATCGGCGTTCGGAGGGCTTTCTTT
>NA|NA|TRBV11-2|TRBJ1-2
CASSLDPLSRGYTF
TGTGCCAGCAGCTTAGACCCCCTCTCTCGGGGCTACACCTTC
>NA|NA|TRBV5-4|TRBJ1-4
CASSSWATNEKLFF
TGTGCCAGCAGCTCTTGGGCAACTAATGAAAAACTGTTTTTT
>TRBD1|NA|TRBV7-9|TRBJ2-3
CASSLRDRVIDTQYF
TGTGCCAGCAGCTTACGGGACAGGGTTATAGATACGCAGTATTTT
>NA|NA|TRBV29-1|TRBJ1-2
CSVEDPTWGYTF
TGCAGCGTTGAAGATCCCACCTGGGGCTACACCTTC
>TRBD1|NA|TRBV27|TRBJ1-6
CASSPTGGGSPLHF
TGTGCCAGCAGTCCGACAGGGGGCGGTTCACCCCTCCACTTT
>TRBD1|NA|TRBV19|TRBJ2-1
CASSIGVRDRANEQFF
TGTGCCAGTAGTATTGGTGTTCGGGACAGGGCGAATGAGCAGTTCTTC
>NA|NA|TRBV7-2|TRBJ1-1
CASSFSSNTEAFF
TGTGCCAGCAGCTTCTCGTCGAACACTGAAGCTTTCTTT
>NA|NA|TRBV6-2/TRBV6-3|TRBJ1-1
CASSFMNTEAFF
TGTGCCAGCAGCTTCATGAACACTGAAGCTTTCTTT
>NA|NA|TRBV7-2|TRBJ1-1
CASSLAGANTEAFF
TGTGCCAGCAGCTTAGCGGGAGCGAACACTGAAGCTTTCTTT
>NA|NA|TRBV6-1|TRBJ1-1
CASSDGVEAFF
TGTGCCAGCAGTGATGGGGTTGAAGCTTTCTTT
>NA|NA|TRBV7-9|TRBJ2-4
CASSVGYAENIQYF
TGTGCCAGCAGCGTGGGGTACGCAGAAAACATTCAGTACTTC
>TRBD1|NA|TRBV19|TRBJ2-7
CASSPVDRDANEQYF
TGTGCCAGTAGTCCGGTGGACAGGGACGCGAACGAGCAGTACTTC
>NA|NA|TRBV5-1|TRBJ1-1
CASSGGPMNTEAFF
TGCGCCAGCAGCGGTGGACCGATGAACACTGAAGCTTTCTTT
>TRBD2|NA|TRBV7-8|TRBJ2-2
CASQGTSGRIATGELFF
TGTGCCAGTCAAGGGACTAGCGGGAGGATAGCCACCGGGGAGCTGTTTTTT
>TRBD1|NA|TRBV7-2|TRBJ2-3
CASSPGQGNTQYF
TGTGCCAGCAGCCCAGGACAGGGGAATACGCAGTATTTT
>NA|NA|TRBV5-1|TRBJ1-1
CASSPYRGNTEAFF
TGCGCCAGCAGCCCATATCGCGGGAACACTGAAGCTTTCTTT
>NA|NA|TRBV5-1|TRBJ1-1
CASSPGQNTEAFF
TGCGCCAGCAGCCCGGGACAGAACACTGAAGCTTTCTTT
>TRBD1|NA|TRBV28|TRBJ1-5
CASSLLTGVGQPQHF
TGTGCCAGCAGTTTGTTGACAGGGGTCGGTCAGCCCCAGCATTTT
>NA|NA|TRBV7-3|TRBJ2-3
CASSLLGRVTDTQYF
TGTGCCAGCAGCTTATTGGGCAGGGTTACAGATACGCAGTATTTT
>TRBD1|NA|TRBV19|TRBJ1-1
CASVRGGTEAFF
TGTGCCAGTGTCAGGGGGGGGACTGAAGCTTTCTTT
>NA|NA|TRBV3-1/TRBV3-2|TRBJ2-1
CASGGGGPYSYNEQFF
TGTGCCAGCGGGGGAGGCGGGCCTTACTCCTACAATGAGCAGTTCTTC
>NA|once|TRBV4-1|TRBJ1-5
CASSQDPPDGFRSSNQPQHF
TGCGCCAGCAGCCAAGACCCACCGGATGGTTTTAGGAGTAGCAATCAGCCCCAGCATTTT
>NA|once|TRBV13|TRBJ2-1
CASSFRQVINNEQFF
TGTGCCAGCAGCTTCCGACAGGTAATTAACAATGAGCAGTTCTTC
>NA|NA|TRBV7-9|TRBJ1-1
CASSLYAGNTEAFF
TGTGCCAGCAGCTTATACGCAGGGAACACTGAAGCTTTCTTT
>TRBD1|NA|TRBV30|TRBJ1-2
CAWGDSGYGYTF
TGTGCCTGGGGGGACAGCGGCTATGGCTACACCTTC
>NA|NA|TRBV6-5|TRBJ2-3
CASSSRGHQTDTQYF
TGTGCCAGCAGTTCCAGGGGACACCAAACAGATACGCAGTATTTT
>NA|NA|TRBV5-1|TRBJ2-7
CASSLLGSYEQYF
TGCGCCAGCAGCTTGCTCGGCTCCTACGAGCAGTACTTC
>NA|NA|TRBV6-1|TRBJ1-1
CASSEALLNTEAFF
TGTGCCAGCAGTGAAGCACTGTTGAACACTGAAGCTTTCTTT
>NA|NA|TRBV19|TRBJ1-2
CASSFNQANYGYTF
TGTGCCAGTAGCTTTAACCAGGCTAACTATGGCTACACCTTC
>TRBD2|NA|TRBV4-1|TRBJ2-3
CASSQVGTSGPTTDTQYF
TGCGCCAGCAGCCAAGTCGGGACTAGCGGGCCTACCACAGATACGCAGTATTTT
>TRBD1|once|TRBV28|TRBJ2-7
CATIGQANYEQYF
TGTGCGACAATAGGACAGGCTAACTACGAGCAGTACTTC
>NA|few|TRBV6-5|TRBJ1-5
CASRTSNQPQHF
TGTGCCAGCAGGACTAGCAATCAGCCCCAGCATTTT
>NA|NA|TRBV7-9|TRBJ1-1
CASSKGTSEAFF
TGTGCCAGCAGCAAAGGGACATCTGAAGCTTTCTTT
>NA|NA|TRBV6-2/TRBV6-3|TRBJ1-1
CASSYHLQYPFDTEAFF
TGTGCCAGCAGTTACCATTTACAGTACCCCTTCGACACTGAAGCTTTCTTT
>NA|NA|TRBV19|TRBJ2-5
CASSMVSQETQYF
TGTGCCAGTAGTATGGTCAGTCAAGAGACCCAGTACTTC
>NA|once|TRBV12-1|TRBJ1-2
CASSPGQVNYGYTF
TGTGCCAGCAGCCCTGGACAGGTTAACTATGGCTACACCTTC
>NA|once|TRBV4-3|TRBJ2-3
CASSQIPTEPSTDTQYF
TGCGCCAGCAGCCAAATCCCGACCGAGCCTAGCACAGATACGCAGTATTTT
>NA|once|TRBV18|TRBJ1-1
CASSPSVDGGSTEAFF
TGTGCCAGCTCACCATCAGTAGACGGAGGATCCACTGAAGCTTTCTTT
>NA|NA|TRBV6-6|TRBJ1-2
CASRLDLQYGYTF
TGTGCCAGCAGATTGGACCTCCAGTATGGCTACACCTTC
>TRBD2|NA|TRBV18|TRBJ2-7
CASSDSGTSGPHEQYF
TGTGCCAGCTCAGACTCCGGGACTAGCGGCCCCCACGAGCAGTACTTC
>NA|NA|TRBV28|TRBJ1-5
CASSLSYQPQHF
TGTGCCAGCAGTCTCTCTTATCAGCCCCAGCATTTT
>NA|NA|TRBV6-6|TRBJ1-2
CASRRGGYGYTF
TGTGCCAGCAGAAGGGGCGGCTATGGCTACACCTTC
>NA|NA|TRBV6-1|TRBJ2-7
CASSEPPGVSYEQYF
TGTGCCAGCAGTGAACCCCCTGGAGTTTCTTACGAGCAGTACTTC
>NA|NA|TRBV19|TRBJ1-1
CASSTQRAGVHTEAFF
TGTGCCAGCTCTACCCAACGGGCGGGAGTACACACTGAAGCTTTCTTT
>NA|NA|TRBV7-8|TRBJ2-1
CASSPPEYYNEQFF
TGTGCCAGCAGCCCGCCCGAGTATTACAATGAGCAGTTCTTC
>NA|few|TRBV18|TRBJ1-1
CASSLDSTEAFF
TGTGCCAGCTCCCTAGACAGCACTGAAGCTTTCTTT
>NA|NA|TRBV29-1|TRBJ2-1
CSVSGRFGNEQFF
TGCAGCGTTTCCGGGAGATTCGGCAATGAGCAGTTCTTC
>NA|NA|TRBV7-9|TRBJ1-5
CASSLPRQPQHF
TGTGCCAGCAGCTTGCCCCGTCAGCCCCAGCATTTT
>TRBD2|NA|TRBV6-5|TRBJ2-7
CASSSDTSAYEQYF
TGTGCCAGCAGCTCCGACACTAGCGCCTACGAGCAGTACTTC
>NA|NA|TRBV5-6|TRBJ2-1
CASSFQPTGLSEQFF
TGTGCCAGCAGCTTCCAACCGACAGGCTTAAGTGAGCAGTTCTTC
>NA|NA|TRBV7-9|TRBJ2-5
CASSSYQETQYF
TGTGCCAGCAGCTCGTACCAAGAGACCCAGTACTTC
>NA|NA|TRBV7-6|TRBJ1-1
CASSFGEGTEAFF
TGTGCCAGCAGCTTCGGGGAAGGGACTGAAGCTTTCTTT
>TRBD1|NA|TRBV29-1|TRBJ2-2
CSVEVRGSNTGELFF
TGCAGCGTTGAAGTCAGGGGGTCGAACACCGGGGAGCTGTTTTTT
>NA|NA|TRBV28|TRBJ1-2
CASSGPDYGYTF
TGTGCCAGCAGTGGACCTGACTATGGCTACACCTTC
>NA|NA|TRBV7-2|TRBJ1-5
CASSLVGEGRAQHF
TGTGCCAGCAGCTTAGTCGGCGAGGGACGGGCCCAGCATTTT